The entry below describes one TCR beta chain. Study processing details: For nucleated cells, counts were estimated from reference gene primer amplification. The method was immunoSEQ multiplex PCR; TCRdb's version includes in-frame clones alone and lacks a portion of them. V, J and clone size are taken as reported in that table, and D and trimming were inferred from the DNA itself. The repertoire includes approximately 200,000 clones, about 80% of them detected once, and roughly 7% sits in the top ten. This specimen comes from a study of blood T cell repertoires in COVID-19. Study as a whole: From the United States, Italy and Spain came samples of acute and convalescent COVID-19. The analysed material was cDNA or gDNA that came from T cells, B-cell-depleted T cells, or PBMCs.

The sample consisted of peripheral blood. This sequence was found in a woman aged 50 to 60 with acute or convalescent COVID-19.

CDR3 protein: CASSLARSLTEAFF. The CDR3, as DNA: TGTGCCAGCAGCTTGGCCCGGTCTCTTACTGAAGCTTTCTTT. The J gene is TRBJ1-1, the V gene TRBV5-4; D remains unclear. The CDR3 totals 14 residues. Germline V lookup: CDR1 SGHNT, CDR2 YYREEE (reference sequence). V dropped 0 bases and J dropped 5 bases, with 11 bases sitting between them.